Each of the 9 T cell receptor beta chains below was sequenced from the same sample in a study of shared clonotypes between healthy human individuals. Sequencing was performed with immunoSEQ multiplex PCR; in TCRdb, only in-frame clones are kept and a portion is missing. The data contain a few hundred thousand clones, approximately 97% of them singletons. Specimen: naive CD4+ T cells sorted from blood. Indicated subset: CD45RA+ positively selected. These receptors were collected from a woman in her 30s in good health.

This sequence joins TRBV15 and TRBJ2-3; the D is unclear. With 2 bases removed from V and 1 base from J, the gap between germline ends came to 10 bases. CDR1 is LNHNV, CDR2 YYDKDF, per germline (reference sequence). CDR3 length: 15 residues. CDR3 sequence: CATSRPILGTDTQYF. In DNA, the CDR3 is TGTGCCACCAGCAGACCCATCTTAGGCACAGATACGCAGTATTTT.

This clone has just one count. This chain uses TRBV7-9 with TRBJ2-7; D unresolved. The germline gives CDR1 SEHNR, CDR2 FQNEAQ (reference sequence). This CDR3 contains 14 residues. V was cut by 2 bases and J by 4 bases, with 12 bases left in between. The CDR3 spells CASSLPPNIYEQYF. DNA of the CDR3: TGTGCCAGCAGCTTACCCCCCAACATATACGAGCAGTACTTC.

CDR3 sequence: CASSISLAGGYNEQFF. DNA of the CDR3: TGTGCCAGTAGTATCTCACTAGCGGGAGGGTACAATGAGCAGTTCTTC. This sequence joins TRBV19 and TRBJ2-1, with 13 bases lining up with TRBD2. Trimming at V came to 3 bases and at J to 4 bases, leaving 3 bases not matched to a gene. CDR1 is LNHDA and CDR2 is SQIVND in the germline V gene (reference sequence). This CDR3 spans 16 amino acids.

In nucleotides, the CDR3 is TGTGCCAGCAGCGCTACTAGCGGGAGCCAGCAGTTCTTC. This encodes CASSATSGSQQFF. The V gene is TRBV9, the J gene TRBJ2-1; 11 nucleotides align to TRBD2. CDR3 length equals 13 residues. The germline gives CDR1 SGDLS, CDR2 YYNGEE. Unmatched junction bases numbered 4, after V lost 3 bases and J lost 11 bases.

The chain recombines TRBV28 with TRBJ1-3, with 10 bases lining up with TRBD1. Germline CDR1 reads MDHEN; CDR2 reads SYDVKM. Losses at the gene ends were 6 bases for V and 8 bases for J; bases not matched to a gene: 4. This CDR3 spans 13 amino acids. This CDR3 is CASRGQGPHTIYF. The CDR3 bases are TGTGCCAGCAGGGGACAGGGGCCGCACACCATATATTTT.

The chain links TRBV30 to TRBJ1-5; D is perhaps TRBD1 (6 bases). The CDR3 has 15 residues. Looked up from germline, CDR1 is GTSNPN and CDR2 is SVGIG (reference sequence). V was trimmed by 0 bases and J by 6 bases, leaving 15 bases between them. As DNA, the CDR3 is TGTGCCTGGAGTGTAGGGGGTACGGTTGGTCAGCCCCAGCATTTT. Translating it yields CAWSVGGTVGQPQHF. Complete variable domain (other parts from reference TRBV30 and TRBJ1-5): SQTIHQWPATLVQPVGSPLSLECTVEGTSNPNLYWYRQAAGRGLQLLFYSVGIGQISSEVPQNLSASRPQDRQFILSSKKLLLSDSGFYLCAWSVGGTVGQPQHFGDGTRLSIL.

The rearrangement uses TRBV7-8 and TRBJ2-1; tentatively, D is TRBD1 (5 bases). This CDR3 has 14 amino acids. Trimming shortened V by 6 bases and J by 7 bases, and 16 bases separated the two germline ends. The V gene's germline CDR1 is SGHVS and CDR2 FQNEAQ. The DNA for the CDR3 is TGTGCCAGCAGTCCCCGCAGGGTGAGGAATGAGCAGTTCTTC. It specifies CASSPRRVRNEQFF.

This chain uses TRBV11-2 with TRBJ2-2; 10 positions agree with TRBD1. With V trimmed by 1 base and J by 4 bases, 9 bases remained unmatched. The CDR3 length is 18 residues. Per germline, CDR1 SGHAT and CDR2 FQNNGV. The CDR3 nucleotides read TGTGCCAGCAGCTTAGGTCCCTCGGGACAGGGGTTCACCGGGGAGCTGTTTTTT. Encoded protein: CASSLGPSGQGFTGELFF.

The V call is TRBV28, the J call TRBJ1-2, with 9 bases aligning to TRBD1. J gave up 7 bases and V 8 bases, and 14 bases lay outside the gene matches. The CDR3 is 15 residues long. The V gene's germline CDR1 is MDHEN and CDR2 SYDVKM. The CDR3 protein is CASAFWGQGVGGYTF. The CDR3 coding sequence is TGTGCCAGCGCTTTCTGGGGACAGGGTGTTGGTGGCTACACCTTC.